This TCR beta chain stems from a study of cytomegalovirus exposure and HLA in healthy donors. Across the study: It was reported in a later analysis that the 120 or so validation repertoires used the same platform as the approximately 690 first-cohort repertoires.

The table came from immunoSEQ multiplex PCR; TCRdb's copy has only in-frame clones and leaves some out. The sample comprises over 250,000 clones, 75% to 90% of which are singletons, and 0.95% to 1.5% rests with the top ten. Donors came from a validation cohort of over a hundred subjects, distinct from the first 666-subject cohort. In regard to this clone: Its specificity is unknown.

Findings of the study overall: The study recorded more than 150 TCR beta chains that were cytomegalovirus-associated. The classifier reportedly diagnosed cytomegalovirus status with high sensitivity and specificity.

CDR3 size: 14 residues. The germline V and J ends were trimmed by 4 bases and 5 bases, with 16 bases remaining between them. CDR1 is SGHKS, CDR2 YYEKEE, per germline (reference sequence). The sequencing input was PBMCs. This TCR came from a woman between 25 and 40 years old in good health and CMV-seropositive. V usage is TRBV5-5 and J usage is TRBJ2-7, with D maybe TRBD2 (5 bases). The CDR3 DNA follows: TGTGCCAGCAGCCCGTCTGAGGTAGCGCACGAGCAGTACTTC. Its translation: CASSPSEVAHEQYF.